This record concerns one T cell receptor beta chain sequence. The data belong to a study of sequential checkpoint blockade in melanoma. The V gene lost 3 bases and the J gene lost 6 bases, with 12 bases spanning the gap. The CDR3 runs 13 residues. Germline loops: CDR1 MNHNS, CDR2 SASEGT. Treatment defined: randomized to nivolumab then ipilimumab (arm A) or the reverse (arm B). Here immunoSEQ multiplex PCR was the method, and the copy in TCRdb shows in-frame clones only, minus some. Here the sample spans approximately 9,000 clones, around 60% being singletons. Sample: CD8+ T cells sorted from blood (inferred from file names), taken from a patient given nivolumab and ipilimumab in sequence. The chain couples TRBV6-1 to TRBJ2-7; D might be TRBD2 (6 bases). The receptor comes from a human donor with melanoma. CDR3 DNA: TGTGCCAGCAGTGACTCGTCGGAGGGCGAGCAGTACTTC. This translates into CASSDSSEGEQYF.